Listed here are 5 T cell receptor beta chains from one sample, sequenced in a study of CD8 T cells in ankylosing spondylitis. TCRdb used MiXCR to reprocess the 5' RACE reads, holding one entry per CDR3 protein. The data hold 240,000 or so distinct CDR3 sequences, with approximately 11% observed a single time. The sequencing input was blood, either unsorted or a sorted T cell fraction (not recorded which). Every receptor here comes from a male donor with ankylosing spondylitis or in good health (not recorded which).

This clonotype was recorded at least ten times. This chain links TRBV29-1 with TRBJ2-2, with 7 bases lining up with TRBD1. J gave up 5 bases and V 6 bases, and 6 bases lay outside the gene matches. The CDR3 runs 13 residues. Germline CDR1 and CDR2: SQVTM and ANQGSEA. The CDR3, as DNA: TGCAGCGTAGTTGACAGGGATACCGGGGAGCTGTTTTTT. Translating it yields CSVVDRDTGELFF.

The table lists this clonotype with many counts. This chain connects TRBV20-1 to TRBJ1-3; D uncertain. The CDR3 length is 13 residues. Germline values: CDR1 DFQATT, CDR2 SNEGSKA (reference sequence). The V end lost 0 bases, the J end lost 11 bases, and 14 bases lay between the germline ends. The CDR3 loop is CSARDRMGLAIYF. Here the CDR3 DNA reads TGCAGTGCTAGAGATAGGATGGGCCTGGCCATATATTTT.

A word on this clonotype: A much larger clone differs from this one at a single base, so this may be a read error. This chain connects TRBV6-1 to TRBJ2-2; D may match TRBD1 or TRBD2 (6 bases each). This CDR3 contains 15 residues. Germline V gene sequence: CDR1 MNHNS, CDR2 SASEGT. CDR3 coding DNA: TGTGCCACCCTTGGGGGGCTTACGAACGCCGGGGAGCTGTTTTTT. This translates into CATLGGLTNAGELFF.

Many counts were recorded for this clonotype. This rearrangement joins TRBV30 to TRBJ1-4; D call uncertain. The CDR3 spans 13 residues. Per germline, CDR1 GTSNPN and CDR2 SVGIG (reference sequence). The CDR3 is CAVAGSTNEKLFF. Here the CDR3 DNA reads TGTGCAGTGGCGGGATCAACTAATGAAAAACTGTTTTTT. Based on the CDR3 plus reference TRBV30 and TRBJ1-4, the full variable domain is SQTIHQWPATLVQPVGSPLSLECTVEGTSNPNLYWYRQAAGRGLQLLFYSVGIGQISSEVPQNLSASRPQDRQFILSSKKLLLSDSGFYLCAVAGSTNEKLFFGSGTQLSVL.

Ten or more counts support this clonotype. The V gene is TRBV20-1, the J gene TRBJ2-7, with 8 bases matching TRBD2. Trimming cost V 6 bases and J 4 bases; bases outside gene matches: 8. CDR1 and CDR2 (germline): DFQATT, SNEGSKA (reference sequence). The CDR3 spans 13 residues. CDR3 nucleotide sequence: TGCAGTGCCCCCGGGACTAGTTCATACGAGCAGTACTTC. Amino acids: CSAPGTSSYEQYF.